The 27 T cell receptor beta chains below were found in one sample sequenced in a study of CD8+ T cells in alopecia areata (dated by TCRdb to the late 2010s). Receptor amplification or capture employed the immunoSEQ multiplex PCR assay. To provide template for TCR sequencing, every sample had RNA extracted and reverse transcribed into cDNA. In TCRdb, the immuneACCESS table is reduced to in-frame sequences with V and J assigned. These tables do not hold every clone; where another copy was compared, an unresolved V gene accounts for under half, and the others remain unexplained. The sample table shows roughly 100,000 clones, and around 50% are seen once. The ten top clones hold 8.8% of the sample. Sequencing input: CD4+ T cells sorted from blood. The receptors derive from a human donor in good health.

V is TRBV6-5 and J is TRBJ1-5; D unresolved. Germline values: CDR1 MNHEY, CDR2 SVGAGI. The CDR3 runs 13 residues. V shed 7 bases and J shed 0 bases, with 7 bases lying between them. CDR3 sequence: CASMRDSNQPQHF. The CDR3 DNA reads as TGTGCCAGCATGCGGGATAGCAATCAGCCCCAGCATTTT.

The rearrangement links TRBV7-9 to TRBJ2-7; the D call may be TRBD1 or TRBD2 (5 bases each). CDR3 size: 12 residues. V was pared by 5 bases and J by 4 bases, with 9 bases between. Germline V gene data show CDR1 as SEHNR and CDR2 as FQNEAQ (reference sequence). The CDR3 region has the DNA TGTGCCAGCAGCGGCAGGGAGTACGAGCAGTACTTC. It is translated as CASSGREYEQYF. The full variable domain, completed using reference TRBV7-9 and TRBJ2-7, is DTGVSQNPRHKITKRGQNVTFRCDPISEHNRLYWYRQTLGQGPEFLTYFQNEAQLEKSRLLSDRFSAERPKGSFSTLEIQRTEQGDSAMYLCASSGREYEQYFGPGTRLTVT.

The chain has TRBV7-9 and TRBJ1-1; possible D gene TRBD1, 5 bases. Trimming removed 7 bases at V and 5 bases at J, with 14 bases between. Looked up from germline, CDR1 is SEHNR and CDR2 is FQNEAQ (reference sequence). The CDR3 runs to 13 residues. DNA of the CDR3: TGTGCCAGCACCCCAATGGGGGGTACTGAAGCTTTCTTT. Translated, it gives CASTPMGGTEAFF.

V usage is TRBV7-6 and J usage is TRBJ2-3, with a weak D call TRBD1 (6 bases). The CDR3 contains 18 residues. The germline V gene encodes CDR1 SGHVS and CDR2 FNYEAQ. Deletions cut 1 base from V and 3 bases from J, with 20 bases between. The CDR3 DNA sequence: TGTGCCAGCAGCTTAGAAGGCCCCCCGGGACACCCAACAGATACGCAGTATTTT. Amino acid sequence: CASSLEGPPGHPTDTQYF.

At least ten counts were recorded for this clone. This chain uses TRBV5-1 with TRBJ1-6; D uncertain. Looked up from germline, CDR1 is SGHRS and CDR2 is YFSETQ. The CDR3 contains 16 residues. The V end was cut by 0 bases, the J end by 3 bases, with 10 bases between. The CDR3 loop is CASSLGGGSYNSPLHF. CDR3 bases: TGCGCCAGCAGCTTGGGAGGCGGGAGCTATAATTCACCCCTCCACTTT.

The chain employs TRBV18 and TRBJ2-5; D is unclear. This CDR3 has 13 amino acids. Deletions cut 3 bases from V and 3 bases from J, with 8 bases between. Germline CDR1 and CDR2: KGHSH and LQKENI. The CDR3 DNA reads as TGTGCCAGCTCACCGCACTTCAAAGAGACCCAGTACTTC. This gives the protein CASSPHFKETQYF.

The chain is built from TRBV5-1 and TRBJ2-4; 9 bases fit TRBD2. The germline CDR1 and CDR2 sequences are SGHRS and YFSETQ. V was pared by 3 bases and J by 9 bases, with 10 bases of the junction left unmatched. CDR3 length: 15 amino acids. The CDR3 nucleotides are TGCGCCAGCAGCTCCCAAGGGACTAGCCGCTCCATTCAGTACTTC. Translated: CASSSQGTSRSIQYF. The full variable domain, completed using reference TRBV5-1 and TRBJ2-4, is KAGVTQTPRYLIKTRGQQVTLSCSPISGHRSVSWYQQTPGQGLQFLFEYFSETQRNKGNFPGRFSGRQFSNSRSEMNVSTLELGDSALYLCASSSQGTSRSIQYFGAGTRLSVL.

The chain couples TRBV5-1 to TRBJ1-6; 8 bases map to TRBD1. The ends lost 4 bases at V and 10 bases at J; junction bases unmatched: 7. The CDR3 has 14 amino acids. Germline loops: CDR1 SGHRS, CDR2 YFSETQ. CDR3 sequence (DNA): TGCGCCAGCAGCCTGGGACAGGAACGCTCACCCCTCCACTTT. It codes for CASSLGQERSPLHF.

In its sample, this clone was seen once. The chain has TRBV19 and TRBJ1-1; D is unclear. V was clipped by 6 bases and J by 1 base, with 6 bases between them. This CDR3 has 12 residues. Germline V gene data show CDR1 as LNHDA and CDR2 as SQIVND (reference sequence). Written as DNA, the CDR3 is TGTGCCAGTAGGGACCCGAACACTGAAGCTTTCTTT. Residues: CASRDPNTEAFF.

The chain combines TRBV5-1 with TRBJ2-5; no reliable D call. CDR1 is SGHRS and CDR2 is YFSETQ in the germline V gene. The CDR3 has 12 residues. V lost 0 bases, J lost 5 bases, and 5 bases lay in between. The DNA of the CDR3 is TGCGCCAGCAGCTTGGATTTGGAGACCCAGTACTTC. It translates to CASSLDLETQYF. The entire variable domain, with the rest obtained from reference TRBV5-1 and TRBJ2-5, is as follows: KAGVTQTPRYLIKTRGQQVTLSCSPISGHRSVSWYQQTPGQGLQFLFEYFSETQRNKGNFPGRFSGRQFSNSRSEMNVSTLELGDSALYLCASSLDLETQYFGPGTRLLVL.

CDR3 DNA sequence: TGTGCCATCAGCAATTTAGCGGGCCCCACAGATACGCAGTATTTT. Its protein is CAISNLAGPTDTQYF. The rearrangement uses TRBV10-3 and TRBJ2-3; 7 nucleotides agree with TRBD2. The V gene's germline CDR1 is ENHRY and CDR2 SYGVKD. V dropped 6 bases and J dropped 2; count of bases not matched to a gene: 8. The CDR3 contains 15 residues.

The CDR3 protein is CASSLGQNYGYTF. The CDR3 bases are TGCGCCAGCAGCCTAGGACAGAACTATGGCTACACCTTC. The chain joins TRBV4-3 to TRBJ1-2; D is perhaps TRBD1 (6 bases). This CDR3 is built from 13 residues. Trimming took 4 bases from V and 2 from J, leaving 8 bases between them. Germline lookup yields CDR1 LGHNA and CDR2 YSLEER.

This chain connects TRBV2 to TRBJ1-1, with a weak D call TRBD1 (5 bases). V was cut by 5 bases and J by 0 bases, with 13 bases left in between. The V gene's germline CDR1 is SNHLY and CDR2 FYNNEI. This CDR3 region has 15 residues. In DNA form, the CDR3 reads TGTGCCAGCAGTCGGGCAGGGACTTTGAACACTGAAGCTTTCTTT. Encoded protein: CASSRAGTLNTEAFF.

The V gene is TRBV20-1, the J gene TRBJ2-7, with D unclear. Germline V gene sequence: CDR1 DFQATT, CDR2 SNEGSKA (reference sequence). The CDR3 length is 10 residues. Deletions cut 6 bases from V and 3 bases from J, with 6 bases between. The CDR3 region has the DNA TGCAGTGCACAAGACTACGAGCAGTACTTC. It translates to CSAQDYEQYF.

This clone has a handful of counts. CDR3 protein: CASSQGWARGEQYF. The CDR3 bases are TGCGCCAGCAGCCAAGGATGGGCGCGTGGCGAGCAGTACTTC. The chain has TRBV4-3 and TRBJ2-7; D is unclear. From germline, CDR1 is LGHNA and CDR2 YSLEER. The CDR3 is made up of 14 amino acids. Trimming shortened V by 1 base and J by 6 bases, and 13 bases separated the two germline ends.

This clone has more than one count but fewer than ten. The chain couples TRBV6-5 to TRBJ1-5; D is unresolved. Germline V CDR1 and CDR2: MNHEY, SVGAGI. The CDR3 contains 15 residues. V lost 5 bases, J lost 7 bases, and 18 bases lay in between. CDR3 nucleotides: TGTGCCAGCAGTCCGGCGGGTCGGGAGGGACAGCCCCAGCATTTT. As protein: CASSPAGREGQPQHF.

The rearrangement links TRBV30 to TRBJ2-7, with D perhaps TRBD1 or TRBD2 (5 bases each). V was pared by 0 bases and J by 6 bases, with 9 bases between. This CDR3 region has 12 residues. Germline loops: CDR1 GTSNPN, CDR2 SVGIG (reference sequence). CDR3 nucleotides: TGTGCCTGGAGTGTATCTGGGGGCGAGCAGTACTTC. It yields the protein CAWSVSGGEQYF.

As concerns this clone: The junction does not match germline at one end; this may be a read error. The gene calls are TRBV29-1 and TRBJ2-5; D possibly corresponds to TRBD1 (6 bases). The germline gives CDR1 SQVTM, CDR2 ANQGSEA. This CDR3 is 13 amino acids long. CDR3 bases: TGCAGCTTTGACAGGCGCCTTCAAGAGACCCAGTACTTC. It yields the protein CSFDRRLQETQYF.

This sequence joins TRBV18 and TRBJ2-4; a possible D gene is TRBD1 (5 bases). Trimming pared 0 bases from V and 0 bases from J, leaving 6 bases between. CDR1 and CDR2 (germline): KGHSH, LQKENI. The CDR3 length is 15 residues. The CDR3 reads CASSPPGEAKNIQYF. DNA of the CDR3: TGTGCCAGCTCACCACCAGGGGAAGCCAAAAACATTCAGTACTTC.

V gene TRBV13 combines with J gene TRBJ1-6; TRBD1 agrees at 8 bases. After removal of 5 bases from V and 14 bases from J, the junction contained 14 bases not matched to a gene. Germline lookup yields CDR1 PRHDT and CDR2 FYEKMQ (reference sequence). This CDR3 spans 15 amino acids. CDR3 coding DNA: TGTGCCAGCAGCAAGGGACAGGATACGCTTAAGGCCCTCCACTTT. It specifies CASSKGQDTLKALHF.

Many counts were recorded for this clone. The CDR3 nucleotides read TGCGCCAGCAGTCCGCCGACATGCTACGAGCAGTACTTC. It encodes CASSPPTCYEQYF. The chain combines TRBV23-1 with TRBJ2-7; no reliable D call. TRBV23-1 falls under the ORF class, with uncertain function. The V gene lost 4 bases and the J gene lost 3 bases, with 10 bases spanning the gap. The length of the CDR3 is 13 residues.

The chain is built from TRBV29-1 and TRBJ2-5; 11 positions match TRBD1. The J segment lost 7 bases and the V segment lost 1 base, leaving 17 bases of the junction unmatched. Germline CDR1 is SQVTM and CDR2 is ANQGSEA. This CDR3 is built from 18 residues. The CDR3 bases are TGCAGCGTTGAAGCAGGGACAGGGGGTAGCGGGGATGCGGCGACCCAGTACTTC. This encodes CSVEAGTGGSGDAATQYF.

The rearrangement links TRBV6-6 to TRBJ2-5; TRBD1 might be the D (6 bases). CDR1 and CDR2 (germline): MNHNY, SVGAGI (reference sequence). The CDR3 is 16 residues long. Trimming removed 6 bases from V and 4 bases from J, with 21 bases in between. This CDR3 reads CASSPRDINPRETQYF. The CDR3 DNA follows: TGTGCCAGCAGCCCTAGGGACATCAACCCACGAGAGACCCAGTACTTC.

V usage is TRBV15 and J usage is TRBJ2-3; D not certain. Looked up from germline, CDR1 is LNHNV and CDR2 is YYDKDF (reference sequence). This CDR3 contains 16 residues. The germline V and J ends were trimmed by 0 bases and 0 bases, with 10 bases remaining between them. Here the CDR3 reads CATSRDLSASTDTQYF. As DNA, the CDR3 is TGTGCCACCAGCAGAGATCTGTCGGCTAGCACAGATACGCAGTATTTT.

The chain is built from TRBV30 and TRBJ2-2; D gene unclear. Germline values: CDR1 GTSNPN, CDR2 SVGIG (reference sequence). The CDR3 totals 13 residues. V lost 2 bases to trimming and J lost 4 bases, with 8 bases between them. CDR3 in DNA: TGTGCCTGGAGTTACTTCTTCACCGGGGAGCTGTTTTTT. It specifies CAWSYFFTGELFF. The full variable domain, completed using reference TRBV30 and TRBJ2-2, is SQTIHQWPATLVQPVGSPLSLECTVEGTSNPNLYWYRQAAGRGLQLLFYSVGIGQISSEVPQNLSASRPQDRQFILSSKKLLLSDSGFYLCAWSYFFTGELFFGEGSRLTVL.

This clone was detected only a few times. This CDR3 is CSVVLAERADYEQYF. CDR3 in DNA: TGCAGCGTTGTGTTGGCGGAAAGGGCGGATTACGAGCAGTACTTC. The chain has TRBV29-1 and TRBJ2-7, with D uncertain. CDR3 length: 15 amino acids. Trimming cost V 4 bases and J 4 bases, with 20 bases left between them. The germline V gene has CDR1 SQVTM and CDR2 ANQGSEA.

This clone was detected only a few times. This rearrangement joins TRBV5-6 to TRBJ2-1; D gene unclear. Germline V gene lookup returns CDR1 SGHDT and CDR2 YYEEEE. The CDR3 covers 14 residues. V gave up 2 bases and J gave up 7 bases, with 13 bases separating them. DNA of the CDR3: TGTGCCAGCAGCTTTAGAGCAAAAGGGAATGAGCAGTTCTTC. This encodes CASSFRAKGNEQFF.